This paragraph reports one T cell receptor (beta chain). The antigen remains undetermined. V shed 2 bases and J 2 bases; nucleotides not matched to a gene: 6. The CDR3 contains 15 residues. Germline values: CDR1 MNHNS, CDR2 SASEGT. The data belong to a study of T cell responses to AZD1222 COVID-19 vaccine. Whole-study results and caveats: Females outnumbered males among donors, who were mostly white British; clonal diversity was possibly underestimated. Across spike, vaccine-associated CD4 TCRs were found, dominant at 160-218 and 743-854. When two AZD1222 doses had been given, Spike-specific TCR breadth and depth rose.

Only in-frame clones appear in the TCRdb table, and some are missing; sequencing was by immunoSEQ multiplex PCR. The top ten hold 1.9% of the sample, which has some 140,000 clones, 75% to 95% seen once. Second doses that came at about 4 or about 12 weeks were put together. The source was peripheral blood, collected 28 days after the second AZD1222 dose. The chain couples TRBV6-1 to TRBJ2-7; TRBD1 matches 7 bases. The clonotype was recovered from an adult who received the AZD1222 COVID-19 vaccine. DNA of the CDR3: TGTGCCAGCAGTGAAATGGCAGGGGGACCCTACGAGCAGTACTTC. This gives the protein CASSEMAGGPYEQYF.